This T cell receptor beta chain was captured in a study of PD-1 blockade in classical Hodgkin lymphoma. CDR1 SEHNR and CDR2 FQNEAQ come from the germline V gene (reference sequence). The V segment lost 2 bases and the J segment 7 bases; nucleotides outside the gene matches: 16. The CDR3 has 18 amino acids. With no exception, relapse followed autologous stem cell transplantation in all patients, and brentuximab vedotin exposure varied. When best responses were assessed, they were complete response, partial response or progressive disease. Here immunoSEQ multiplex PCR was the method, and the copy in TCRdb shows in-frame clones only, minus some. The table shows 10,000 to 15,000 clones, with around 75% occurring only once.

The input for sequencing was peripheral blood mononuclear cells (PBMCs), taken at baseline. This TCR was recovered from a human donor with classical Hodgkin lymphoma. The chain couples TRBV7-9 to TRBJ2-1, with 8 bases matching TRBD2. CDR3 sequence (DNA): TGTGCCAGCAGCTTAATCGTCGGCGCACCGGGACTAGGGAATGAGCAGTTCTTC. Translation: CASSLIVGAPGLGNEQFF.